These 8 T cell receptor beta chains were sequenced from one sample in a study of blood T cell repertoires in COVID-19 (dated by TCRdb to 2018 to 2021). Libraries were prepared through the immunoSEQ multiplex PCR assay. Sourced from immuneACCESS, this table was stored by TCRdb with only in-frame sequences that have V and J called. A share of the clones is absent; for the studies checked, an unresolved V gene accounts for under half, and the remainder has no known explanation. Recorded for this sample are approximately 240,000 clones; 80% to 90% of them occurred a single time. Of the sample, 3% to 4% falls within the top ten clones. Source material: PBMCs or T cells enriched from blood (not recorded which). The receptors were gathered from a woman younger than 35 in a cohort exposed to, infected with or recovered from COVID-19 (not recorded which).

For this clone: One end of the junction does not line up with germline, which may come from a read error. The chain couples TRBV2 to TRBJ1-1; TRBD1 matches 7 bases. The CDR3 has 13 amino acids. Germline-derived CDR1 and CDR2 are SNHLY and FYNNEI. CDR3 sequence (DNA): TGTGCCAGCAGTGAAGACGGGGACAGAAGAAATGTCTTT. Translating it yields CASSEDGDRRNVF.

The chain uses TRBV6-5 and TRBJ2-7, with 8 nucleotides matching TRBD1. Per the germline V gene, CDR1 is MNHEY and CDR2 is SVGAGI. This CDR3 spans 14 amino acids. V lost 2 bases to trimming and J lost 2 bases; unmatched junction nucleotides: 2. The DNA for the CDR3 is TGTGCCAGCAGTTACCAGGGACAGGCCTACGAGCAGTACTTC. Its protein product is CASSYQGQAYEQYF.

About this clone itself: Compared with germline, one end of the junction differs, possibly owing to a read error. Other DNA variants within this sample encode the same CDR3. V and J are TRBV7-9 and TRBJ2-7; TRBD2 matches 12 bases. The CDR3 is 14 amino acids. Germline CDR1 is SEHNR and CDR2 is FQNEAQ (reference sequence). The CDR3 sequence: CASSLAGGGYEQYF. In DNA form, the CDR3 reads TGTGCCAGCAGCCTAGCGGGAGGGGGATACGAGCAGTACTTC.

The chain combines TRBV2 with TRBJ1-2, with 7 bases matching TRBD1. The length of the CDR3 is 14 residues. V lost 2 bases and J lost 4; bases outside the gene matches: 4. Per germline, CDR1 SNHLY and CDR2 FYNNEI. The chain's CDR3 is CASSEYGTAYGYTF. Here the CDR3 DNA reads TGTGCCAGCAGTGAATACGGGACAGCCTATGGCTACACCTTC.

The chain combines TRBV9 with TRBJ1-2, with 7 nucleotides matching TRBD1. This CDR3 region has 15 residues. Germline loops: CDR1 SGDLS, CDR2 YYNGEE. J gave up 3 bases and V 3 bases, and 8 bases lay outside the gene matches. CDR3 bases: TGTGCCAGCAGCGCCTGGGGGACAGTCGACTATGGCTACACCTTC. Amino acids: CASSAWGTVDYGYTF.

This clone has only one observation. The CDR3 coding sequence is TGTGCCAGCAGCCGGGACAGGGACTATGGCTACACCTTC. Protein product: CASSRDRDYGYTF. This rearrangement joins TRBV7-2 to TRBJ1-2; the match to TRBD1 covers 9 bases. CDR1 is SGHTA and CDR2 is FQGNSA in the germline V gene. The CDR3 covers 13 residues. V was pared by 5 bases and J by 3 bases, with 1 base of the junction left unmatched.

This sequence joins TRBV28 and TRBJ2-5, with a weak D call TRBD2 (5 bases). Between the trimmed V and J ends, which lost 5 bases and 5 bases, there was a span of 18 bases. The CDR3 is 15 amino acids. The germline CDR1 and CDR2 sequences are MDHEN and SYDVKM. The CDR3 reads CASSPTSLPGETQYF. CDR3 DNA: TGTGCCAGCAGTCCCACCAGCCTCCCGGGGGAGACCCAGTACTTC.

The rearrangement links TRBV6-5 to TRBJ1-4, with D unresolved. The germline CDR1 and CDR2 sequences are MNHEY and SVGAGI. The CDR3 consists of 12 residues. For the CDR3, the DNA is TGTGGGGAGGGCCTCTCTAATGAAAAACTGTTTTTT. Translation: CGEGLSNEKLFF.